This T cell receptor (beta chain) was identified in a study of T cell responses to AZD1222 COVID-19 vaccine. Study results and limitations: Increases in Spike-specific TCR breadth and depth were seen after two AZD1222 doses. Of the AZD1222 recipients, only 5 to 7 were seropositive at baseline. Donors were chiefly white British, with a greater number of females, and clonal diversity was perhaps underestimated.

Concerning this clone itself: What it binds is unknown.

This CDR3 spans 14 amino acids. V shed 3 bases and J shed 3 bases, with 9 bases lying between them. The germline CDR1 and CDR2 sequences are SNHLY and FYNNEI. Produced via immunoSEQ multiplex PCR; TCRdb's table is partial and in-frame only. This table holds about 150,000 clones, approximately 90% found once. This TCR was recovered from an adult who received the AZD1222 COVID-19 vaccine. The chain couples TRBV2 to TRBJ2-1; weak D call: TRBD2 (6 bases). Sequenced material: peripheral blood, taken 28 days after the second AZD1222 dose. The CDR3 DNA follows: TGTGCCAGCAGTGACCAGGGACTCTACAATGAGCAGTTCTTC. This encodes CASSDQGLYNEQFF.